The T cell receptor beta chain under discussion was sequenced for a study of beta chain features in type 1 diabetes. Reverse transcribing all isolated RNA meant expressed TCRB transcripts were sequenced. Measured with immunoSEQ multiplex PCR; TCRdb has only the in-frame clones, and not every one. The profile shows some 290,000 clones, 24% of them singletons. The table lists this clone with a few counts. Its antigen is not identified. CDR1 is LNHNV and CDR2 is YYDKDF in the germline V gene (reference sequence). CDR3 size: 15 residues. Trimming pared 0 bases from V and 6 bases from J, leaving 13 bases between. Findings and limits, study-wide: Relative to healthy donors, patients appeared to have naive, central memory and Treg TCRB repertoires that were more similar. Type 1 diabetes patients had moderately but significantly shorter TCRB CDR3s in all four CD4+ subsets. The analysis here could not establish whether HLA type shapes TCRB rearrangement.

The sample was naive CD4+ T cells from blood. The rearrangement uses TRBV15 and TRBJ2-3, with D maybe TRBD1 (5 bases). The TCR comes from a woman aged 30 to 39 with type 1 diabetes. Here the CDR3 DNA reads TGTGCCACCAGCAGAGACACCAAAGGGGTCGATACGCAGTATTTT. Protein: CATSRDTKGVDTQYF.